Below, 5 T cell receptor beta chains from the same sample are listed, as sequenced in a study of shared clonotypes between healthy human individuals. The protocol was immunoSEQ multiplex PCR, while the TCRdb copy is restricted to in-frame clones and leaves out a portion. The sample shows around 1.9 million clones, about 93% of them seen only once. Naive CD8 cells lacked CD45RO and underwent positive selection for CCR7, leaving out terminally differentiated effector memory CD45RA+ cells. Sequenced: naive CD8+ T cells from PBMCs. These receptors were obtained from a young man in good health. Some clones in this sample may be carry-over from other donors' samples.

In DNA, the CDR3 is TGCGCCAGCAGCTTTTGGGGCAACGAGCAGTACTTC. Its protein is CASSFWGNEQYF. The chain uses TRBV5-1 and TRBJ2-7; D is possibly TRBD1 (5 bases). The germline gives CDR1 SGHRS, CDR2 YFSETQ. The CDR3 has 12 residues. Between the trimmed V and J ends, which lost 2 bases and 5 bases, there was a span of 8 bases. The full variable domain, rest sourced from reference TRBV5-1 and TRBJ2-7, is KAGVTQTPRYLIKTRGQQVTLSCSPISGHRSVSWYQQTPGQGLQFLFEYFSETQRNKGNFPGRFSGRQFSNSRSEMNVSTLELGDSALYLCASSFWGNEQYFGPGTRLTVT.

This clone is a singleton in its sample. This rearrangement joins TRBV5-4 to TRBJ2-7; D is uncertain. Trimming left V 1 base short and J 6 bases short, with 14 bases between. Per germline, CDR1 SGHNT and CDR2 YYREEE (reference sequence). The CDR3 contains 14 residues. The DNA of the CDR3 is TGTGCCAGCAGCTTGAATATTGCCTTGGGCGAGCAGTACTTC. It specifies CASSLNIALGEQYF.

The chain uses TRBV28 and TRBJ2-1; D gene unclear. The germline gives CDR1 MDHEN, CDR2 SYDVKM. With 2 bases removed from V and 9 bases from J, the gap between germline ends came to 8 bases. The CDR3 is 12 amino acids. In DNA form, the CDR3 reads TGTGCCAGCAGTTTAGGTCCGGTTGAGCAGTTCTTC. Its translation is CASSLGPVEQFF.

In its sample, this clone was seen once. This sequence joins TRBV27 and TRBJ2-1; the D gene is possibly TRBD2 (5 bases). The CDR3 spans 11 residues. CDR1 is MNHEY, CDR2 SMNVEV, per germline (reference sequence). Trimming took 4 bases from V and 13 from J, leaving 11 bases between them. The CDR3, as DNA: TGTGCCAGCAGTTACGGGGTGGGCCAGTTCTTC. Translating gives CASSYGVGQFF.

This clone came up many times. Other nucleotide sequences in the sample specify the same CDR3. The rearrangement joins TRBV29-1 to TRBJ1-1; no clear D gene. V lost 7 bases, J lost 5 bases, and 11 bases lay in between. The CDR3 is made up of 11 amino acids. Germline loops: CDR1 SQVTM, CDR2 ANQGSEA. The CDR3, as DNA: TGCAGCGCTCCCTCGGAGACTGAAGCTTTCTTT. Protein: CSAPSETEAFF.